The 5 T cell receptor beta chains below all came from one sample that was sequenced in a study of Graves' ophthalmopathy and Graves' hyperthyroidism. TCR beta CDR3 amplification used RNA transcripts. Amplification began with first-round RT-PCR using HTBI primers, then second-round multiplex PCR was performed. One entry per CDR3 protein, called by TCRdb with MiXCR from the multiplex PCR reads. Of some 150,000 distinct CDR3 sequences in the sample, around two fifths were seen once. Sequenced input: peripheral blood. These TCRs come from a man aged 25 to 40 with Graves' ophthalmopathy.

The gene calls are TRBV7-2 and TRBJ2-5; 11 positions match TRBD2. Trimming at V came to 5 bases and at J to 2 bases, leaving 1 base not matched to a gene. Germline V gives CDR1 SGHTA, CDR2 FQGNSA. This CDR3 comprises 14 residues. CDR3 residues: CASSGLAGQETQYF. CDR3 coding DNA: TGTGCCAGCAGCGGACTAGCGGGTCAAGAGACCCAGTACTTC. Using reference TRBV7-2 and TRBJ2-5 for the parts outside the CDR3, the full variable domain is GAGVSQSPSNKVTEKGKDVELRCDPISGHTALYWYRQSLGQGLEFLIYFQGNSAPDKSGLPSDRFSAERTGGSVSTLTIQRTQQEDSAVYLCASSGLAGQETQYFGPGTRLLVL.

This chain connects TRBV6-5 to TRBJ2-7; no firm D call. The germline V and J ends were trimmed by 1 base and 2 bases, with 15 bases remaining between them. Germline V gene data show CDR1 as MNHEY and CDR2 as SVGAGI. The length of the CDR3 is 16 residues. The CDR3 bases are TGTGCCAGCAGTTACTTTTCGGGCGCGGCGGCCTACGAGCAGTACTTC. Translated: CASSYFSGAAAYEQYF.

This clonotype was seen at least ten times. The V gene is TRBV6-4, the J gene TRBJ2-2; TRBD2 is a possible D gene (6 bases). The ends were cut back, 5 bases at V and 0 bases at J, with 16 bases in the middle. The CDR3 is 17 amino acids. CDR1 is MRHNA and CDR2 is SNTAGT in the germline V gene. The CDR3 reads CASSPGIGTPNTGELFF. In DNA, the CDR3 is TGTGCCAGCAGTCCCGGGATCGGGACTCCGAACACCGGGGAGCTGTTTTTT.

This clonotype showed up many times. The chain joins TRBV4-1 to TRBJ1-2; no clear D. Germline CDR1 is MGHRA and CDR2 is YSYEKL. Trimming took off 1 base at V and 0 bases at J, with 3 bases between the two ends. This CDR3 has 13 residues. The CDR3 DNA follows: TGCGCCAGCAGCCAAGTGTCTAACTATGGCTACACCTTC. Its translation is CASSQVSNYGYTF.

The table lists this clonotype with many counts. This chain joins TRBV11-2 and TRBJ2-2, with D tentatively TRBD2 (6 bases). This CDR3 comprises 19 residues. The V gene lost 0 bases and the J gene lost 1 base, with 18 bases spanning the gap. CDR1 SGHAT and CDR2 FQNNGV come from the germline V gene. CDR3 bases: TGTGCCAGCAGCTTAGAGGTGGCTAGCGCCTCCCTGAACACCGGGGAGCTGTTTTTT. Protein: CASSLEVASASLNTGELFF.